These 6 T cell receptor beta chains originate from one sample sequenced in a study of blood T cell repertoires in COVID-19. Data came from immunoSEQ multiplex PCR; TCRdb stores just in-frame clones and leaves some out. The sample yields 150,000 to 180,000 clones, roughly 80% seen once. The sequenced sample consisted of peripheral blood. The receptors derive from a woman aged 55-75 years with COVID-19, enrolled during active disease.

This clone was observed a single time. The rearrangement links TRBV7-3 to TRBJ1-2, with 8 nucleotides matching TRBD1. This CDR3 spans 14 amino acids. V lost 5 bases and J lost 4; bases outside the gene matches: 6. Germline CDR1 and CDR2: SGHTA and FQGTGA. CDR3 nucleotides: TGTGCCAGCAGCCCAGCAGGGGGCGGCTATGGCTACACCTTC. It encodes CASSPAGGGYGYTF.

J is TRBJ2-1 and V is TRBV6-4; 13 bases map to TRBD2. The length of the CDR3 is 14 residues. Germline CDR1 MRHNA, CDR2 SNTAGT. V lost 8 bases to trimming and J lost 8 bases; unmatched junction nucleotides: 6. CDR3 loop: CASRGTSGVDEQFF. CDR3 DNA: TGTGCCAGCCGAGGGACTAGCGGGGTGGATGAGCAGTTCTTC.

The chain has TRBV25-1 and TRBJ2-1; the D is unclear. This CDR3 spans 14 amino acids. V lost 4 bases and J 2 bases, leaving 9 bases between the germline ends. Germline CDR1 and CDR2: MGHDK and SYGVNS. The CDR3 region is CASSAPSTYNEQFF. In DNA form, the CDR3 reads TGTGCCAGCAGTGCTCCCTCTACCTACAATGAGCAGTTCTTC.

J is TRBJ1-6 and V is TRBV6-1; D gene uncertain. Germline values: CDR1 MNHNS, CDR2 SASEGT. The CDR3 contains 11 residues. Trimming took 0 bases from V and 14 from J, leaving 5 bases between them. The CDR3 DNA follows: TGTGCCAGCAGTGAAGCGAGTACCCTCCACTTT. Translated, it gives CASSEASTLHF.

This clone was recorded only once. The chain joins TRBV27 to TRBJ1-2; 7 positions agree with TRBD1. Trimming cost V 5 bases and J 2 bases; bases outside gene matches: 8. This CDR3 contains 15 residues. CDR1 MNHEY and CDR2 SMNVEV come from the germline V gene (reference sequence). CDR3 sequence reads: CASSGTARGNYGYTF. CDR3 coding DNA: TGTGCCAGCAGTGGGACAGCAAGGGGCAACTATGGCTACACCTTC.

The V call is TRBV28, the J call TRBJ1-2; D may be TRBD1 (6 bases). Between the trimmed V and J ends, which lost 2 bases and 4 bases, there was a span of 14 bases. CDR3 length: 15 amino acids. Looked up from germline, CDR1 is MDHEN and CDR2 is SYDVKM. CDR3 protein: CASSLISGGGYGYTF. CDR3 sequence (DNA): TGTGCCAGCAGTTTAATCTCGGGGGGCGGCTATGGCTACACCTTC.